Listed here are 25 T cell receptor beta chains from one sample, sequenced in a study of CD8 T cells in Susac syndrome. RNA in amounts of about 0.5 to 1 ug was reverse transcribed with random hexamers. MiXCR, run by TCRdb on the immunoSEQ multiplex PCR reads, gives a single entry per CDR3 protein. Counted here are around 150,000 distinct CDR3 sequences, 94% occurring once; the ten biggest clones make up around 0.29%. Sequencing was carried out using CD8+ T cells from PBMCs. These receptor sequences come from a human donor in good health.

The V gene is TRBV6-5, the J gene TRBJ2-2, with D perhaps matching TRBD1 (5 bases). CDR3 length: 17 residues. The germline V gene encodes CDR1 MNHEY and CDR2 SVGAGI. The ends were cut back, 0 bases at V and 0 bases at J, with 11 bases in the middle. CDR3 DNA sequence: TGTGCCAGCAGTTACTCCGTCAGGGCTGCGAACACCGGGGAGCTGTTTTTT. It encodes CASSYSVRAANTGELFF.

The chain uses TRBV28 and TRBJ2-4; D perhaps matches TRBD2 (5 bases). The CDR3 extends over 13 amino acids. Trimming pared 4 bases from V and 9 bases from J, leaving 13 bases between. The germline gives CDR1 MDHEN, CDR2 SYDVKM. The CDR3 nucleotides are TGTGCCAGCAGTTCCTTTAGCGAGGGCATTCAGTACTTC. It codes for CASSSFSEGIQYF.

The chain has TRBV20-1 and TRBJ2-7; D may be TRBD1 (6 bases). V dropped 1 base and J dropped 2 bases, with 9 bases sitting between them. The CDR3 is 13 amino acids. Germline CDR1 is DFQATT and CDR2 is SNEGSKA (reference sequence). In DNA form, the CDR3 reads TGCAGTGCTAGAGCAGGGGTTACCTACGAGCAGTACTTC. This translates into CSARAGVTYEQYF.

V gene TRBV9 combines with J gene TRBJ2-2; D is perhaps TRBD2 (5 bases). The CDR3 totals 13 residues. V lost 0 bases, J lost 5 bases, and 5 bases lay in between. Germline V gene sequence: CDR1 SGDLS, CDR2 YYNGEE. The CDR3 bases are TGTGCCAGCAGCGTAGGAGGGACCGGGGAGCTGTTTTTT. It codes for CASSVGGTGELFF.

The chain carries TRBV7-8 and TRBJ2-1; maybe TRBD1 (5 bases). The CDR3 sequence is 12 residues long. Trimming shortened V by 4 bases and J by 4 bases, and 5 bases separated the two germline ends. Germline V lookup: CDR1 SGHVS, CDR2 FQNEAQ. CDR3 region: CASSWTYNEQFF. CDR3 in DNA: TGTGCCAGCAGCTGGACATACAATGAGCAGTTCTTC.

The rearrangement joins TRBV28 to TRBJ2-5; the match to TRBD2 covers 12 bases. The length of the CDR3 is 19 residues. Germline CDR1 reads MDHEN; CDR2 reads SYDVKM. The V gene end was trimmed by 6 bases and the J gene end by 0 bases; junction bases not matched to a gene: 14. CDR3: CASSHRLAGVRGYQETQYF. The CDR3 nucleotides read TGTGCCAGCAGCCACCGACTAGCGGGAGTCAGGGGGTACCAAGAGACCCAGTACTTC.

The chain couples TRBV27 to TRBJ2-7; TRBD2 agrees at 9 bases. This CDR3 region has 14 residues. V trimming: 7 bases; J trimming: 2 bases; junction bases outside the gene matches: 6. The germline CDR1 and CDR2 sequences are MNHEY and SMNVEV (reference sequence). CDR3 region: CASIFLAGTYEQYF. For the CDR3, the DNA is TGTGCCAGCATTTTCCTAGCGGGAACCTACGAGCAGTACTTC.

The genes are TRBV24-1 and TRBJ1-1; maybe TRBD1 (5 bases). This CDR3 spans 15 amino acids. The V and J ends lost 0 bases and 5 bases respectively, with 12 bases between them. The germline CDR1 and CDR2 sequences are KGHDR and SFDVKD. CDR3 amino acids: CATSDLVQGGTEAFF. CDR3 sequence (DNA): TGTGCCACCAGTGATTTGGTTCAGGGAGGGACTGAAGCTTTCTTT.

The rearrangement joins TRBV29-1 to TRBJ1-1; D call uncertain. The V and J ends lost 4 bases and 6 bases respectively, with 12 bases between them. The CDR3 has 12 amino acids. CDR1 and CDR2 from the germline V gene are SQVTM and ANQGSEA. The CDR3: CSVVEGWAEAFF. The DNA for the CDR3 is TGCAGCGTTGTGGAGGGTTGGGCTGAAGCTTTCTTT.

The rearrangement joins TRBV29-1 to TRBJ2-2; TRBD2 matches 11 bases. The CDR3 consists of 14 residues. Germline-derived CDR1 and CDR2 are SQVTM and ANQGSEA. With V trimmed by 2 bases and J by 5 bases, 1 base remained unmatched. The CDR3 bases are TGCAGCGTTGAAACTAGCGGGAGTACCGGGGAGCTGTTTTTT. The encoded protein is CSVETSGSTGELFF.

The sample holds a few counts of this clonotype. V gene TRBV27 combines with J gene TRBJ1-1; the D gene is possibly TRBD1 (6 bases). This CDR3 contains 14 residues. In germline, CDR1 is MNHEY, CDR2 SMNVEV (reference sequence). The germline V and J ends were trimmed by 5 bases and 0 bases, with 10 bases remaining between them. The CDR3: CASSQGQLNTEAFF. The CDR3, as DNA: TGTGCCAGCAGTCAAGGACAGTTGAACACTGAAGCTTTCTTT.

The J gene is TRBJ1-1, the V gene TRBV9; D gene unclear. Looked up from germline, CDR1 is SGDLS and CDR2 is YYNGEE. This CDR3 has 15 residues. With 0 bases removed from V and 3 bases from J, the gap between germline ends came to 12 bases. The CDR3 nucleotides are TGTGCCAGCAGCGTAGATACGGGGTTGGACACTGAAGCTTTCTTT. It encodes CASSVDTGLDTEAFF.

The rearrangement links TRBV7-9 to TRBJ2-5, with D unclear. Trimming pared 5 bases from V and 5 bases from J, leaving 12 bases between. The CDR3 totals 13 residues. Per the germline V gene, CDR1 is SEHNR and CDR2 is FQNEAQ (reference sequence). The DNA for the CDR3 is TGTGCCAGCAGCCGCGACATGTGGGAGACCCAGTACTTC. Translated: CASSRDMWETQYF.

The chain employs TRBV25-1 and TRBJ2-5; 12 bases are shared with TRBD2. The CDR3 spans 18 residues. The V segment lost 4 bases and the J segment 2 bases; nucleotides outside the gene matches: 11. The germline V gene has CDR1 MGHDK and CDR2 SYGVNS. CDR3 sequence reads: CASSGGLAGTTFQETQYF. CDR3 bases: TGTGCCAGCAGTGGAGGACTAGCGGGAACCACCTTTCAAGAGACCCAGTACTTC.

CDR3 sequence (DNA): TGCAGTGCTAGACCACTGGGACTAGCTGCGGAGACCCAGTACTTC. This sequence encodes CSARPLGLAAETQYF. The chain recombines TRBV20-1 with TRBJ2-5, with 9 bases aligning to TRBD2. Trimming removed 2 bases from V and 5 bases from J; junction bases left unmatched: 9. This CDR3 has 15 amino acids. Germline V lookup: CDR1 DFQATT, CDR2 SNEGSKA (reference sequence).

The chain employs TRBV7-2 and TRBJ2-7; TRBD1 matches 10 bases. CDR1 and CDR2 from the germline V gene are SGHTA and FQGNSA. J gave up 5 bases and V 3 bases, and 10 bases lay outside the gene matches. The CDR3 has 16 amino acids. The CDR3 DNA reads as TGTGCCAGCAGCTTGGCCGGGACAGGGGTAATCCACGAGCAGTACTTC. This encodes CASSLAGTGVIHEQYF.

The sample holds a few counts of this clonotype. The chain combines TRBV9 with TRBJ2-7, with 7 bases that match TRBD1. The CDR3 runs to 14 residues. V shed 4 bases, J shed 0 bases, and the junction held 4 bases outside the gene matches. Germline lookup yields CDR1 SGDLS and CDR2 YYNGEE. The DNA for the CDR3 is TGTGCCAGCAGCCCCGCAGGGGGCTCCTACGAGCAGTACTTC. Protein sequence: CASSPAGGSYEQYF.

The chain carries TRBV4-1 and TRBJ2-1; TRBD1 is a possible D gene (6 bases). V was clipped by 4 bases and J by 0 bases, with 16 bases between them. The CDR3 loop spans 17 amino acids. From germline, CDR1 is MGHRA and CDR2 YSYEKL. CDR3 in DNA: TGCGCCAGCAGCCGAGAGGACAGACCGAGCTCCTACAATGAGCAGTTCTTC. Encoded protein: CASSREDRPSSYNEQFF.

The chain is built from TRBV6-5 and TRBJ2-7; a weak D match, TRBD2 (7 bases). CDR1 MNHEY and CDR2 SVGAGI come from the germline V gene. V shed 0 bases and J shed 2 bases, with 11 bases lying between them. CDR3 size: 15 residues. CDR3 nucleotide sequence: TGTGCCAGCAGTTACTCCCCGGGGGGCACCTACGAGCAGTACTTC. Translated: CASSYSPGGTYEQYF.

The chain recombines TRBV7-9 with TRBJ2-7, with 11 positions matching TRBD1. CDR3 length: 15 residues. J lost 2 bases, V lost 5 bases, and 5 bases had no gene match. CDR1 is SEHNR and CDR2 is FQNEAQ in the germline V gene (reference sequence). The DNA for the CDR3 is TGTGCCAGCAGCGGGGACAGGGGGAGACCCTACGAGCAGTACTTC. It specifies CASSGDRGRPYEQYF.

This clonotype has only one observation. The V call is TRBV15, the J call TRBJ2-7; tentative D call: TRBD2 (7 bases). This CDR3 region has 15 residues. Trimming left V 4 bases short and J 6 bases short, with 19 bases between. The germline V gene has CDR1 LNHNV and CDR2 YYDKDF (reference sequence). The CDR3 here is CATSIRDLGGGEQYF. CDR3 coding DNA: TGTGCCACCAGCATCCGGGACTTAGGGGGGGGCGAGCAGTACTTC.

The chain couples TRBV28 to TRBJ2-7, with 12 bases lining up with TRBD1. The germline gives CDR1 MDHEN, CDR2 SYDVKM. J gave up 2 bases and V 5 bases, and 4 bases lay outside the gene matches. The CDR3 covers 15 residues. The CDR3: CASSLRDRGPYEQYF. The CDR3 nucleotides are TGTGCCAGCAGTCTCCGGGACAGGGGGCCCTACGAGCAGTACTTC.

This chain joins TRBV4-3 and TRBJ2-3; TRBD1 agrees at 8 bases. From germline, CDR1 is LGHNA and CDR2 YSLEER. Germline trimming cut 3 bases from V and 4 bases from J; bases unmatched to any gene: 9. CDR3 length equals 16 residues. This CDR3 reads CASSQDMGQEADTQYF. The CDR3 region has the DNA TGCGCCAGCAGCCAGGACATGGGACAGGAGGCAGATACGCAGTATTTT.

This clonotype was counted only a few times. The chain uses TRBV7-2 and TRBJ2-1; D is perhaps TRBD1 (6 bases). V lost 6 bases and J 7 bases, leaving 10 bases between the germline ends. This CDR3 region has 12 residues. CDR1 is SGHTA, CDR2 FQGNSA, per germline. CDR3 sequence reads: CASSSQGNEQFF. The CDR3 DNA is TGTGCCAGCAGTTCTCAGGGGAATGAGCAGTTCTTC. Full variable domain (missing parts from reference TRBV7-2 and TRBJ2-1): GAGVSQSPSNKVTEKGKDVELRCDPISGHTALYWYRQSLGQGLEFLIYFQGNSAPDKSGLPSDRFSAERTGGSVSTLTIQRTQQEDSAVYLCASSSQGNEQFFGPGTRLTVL.

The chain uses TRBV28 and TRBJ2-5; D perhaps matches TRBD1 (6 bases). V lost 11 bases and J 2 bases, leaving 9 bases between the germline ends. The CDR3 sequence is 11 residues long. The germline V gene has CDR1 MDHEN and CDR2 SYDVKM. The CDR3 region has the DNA TGTGCCGGGGGCTCTCAAGAGACCCAGTACTTC. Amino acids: CAGGSQETQYF.